The T cell receptor (beta chain) described here comes from a study of blood T cell repertoires in COVID-19. Turning to the study itself: COVID-19 samples, acute and convalescent, were from the United States, Italy and Spain. T cells, B-cell-depleted T cells, or PBMCs provided the cDNA or gDNA that served as material.

Germline V CDR1 and CDR2: SNHLY, FYNNEI. V was trimmed by 6 bases and J by 0 bases, leaving 14 bases between them. CDR3 length: 15 residues. The authors' processing: Scientists estimated how many nucleated cells there were by amplifying reference gene primers. Measured with immunoSEQ multiplex PCR; TCRdb has only the in-frame clones, and not every one. V and J calls and clone size are as listed in that table; D and trimming were resolved from the DNA. Of under 200,000 clones in the sample, about 90% are singletons; the top ten hold 1.5% to 2%. The chain recombines TRBV2 with TRBJ1-2; D not resolved. Material for sequencing was peripheral blood. The sequence came from a man aged 18 to 30 with active or convalescent COVID-19. The CDR3 protein is CASRAGIGANYGYTF. The DNA of the CDR3 is TGTGCCAGCAGGGCCGGGATAGGCGCTAACTATGGCTACACCTTC.